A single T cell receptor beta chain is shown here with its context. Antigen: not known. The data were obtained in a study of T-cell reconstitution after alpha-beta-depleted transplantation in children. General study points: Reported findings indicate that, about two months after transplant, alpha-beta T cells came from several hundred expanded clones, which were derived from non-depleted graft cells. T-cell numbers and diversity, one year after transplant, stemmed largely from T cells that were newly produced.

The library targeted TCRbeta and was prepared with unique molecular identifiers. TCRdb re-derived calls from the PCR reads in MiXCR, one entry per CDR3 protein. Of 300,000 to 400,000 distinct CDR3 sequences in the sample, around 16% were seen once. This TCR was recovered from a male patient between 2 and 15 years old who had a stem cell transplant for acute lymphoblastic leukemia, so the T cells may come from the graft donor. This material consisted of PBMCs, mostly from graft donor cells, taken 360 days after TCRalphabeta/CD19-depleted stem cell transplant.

The CDR3 region is CASSLGARGSQAKNIQYF. CDR3 in DNA: TGTGCCAGCAGCTTAGGGGCCCGGGGTTCCCAAGCCAAAAACATTCAGTACTTC. The genes are TRBV11-2 and TRBJ2-4; maybe TRBD2 (5 bases). The germline CDR1 and CDR2 sequences are SGHAT and FQNNGV. V was clipped by 1 base and J by 0 bases, with 16 bases between them. This CDR3 is built from 18 residues.